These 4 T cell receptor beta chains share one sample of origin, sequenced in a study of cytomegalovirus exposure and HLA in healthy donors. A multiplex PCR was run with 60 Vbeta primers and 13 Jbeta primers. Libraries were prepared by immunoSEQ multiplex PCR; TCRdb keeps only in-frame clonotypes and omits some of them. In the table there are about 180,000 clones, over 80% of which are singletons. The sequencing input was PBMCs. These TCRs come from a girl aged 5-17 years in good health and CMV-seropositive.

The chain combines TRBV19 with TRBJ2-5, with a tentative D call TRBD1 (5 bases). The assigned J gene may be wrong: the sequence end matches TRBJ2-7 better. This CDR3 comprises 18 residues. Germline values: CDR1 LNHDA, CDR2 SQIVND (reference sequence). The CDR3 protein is CASSPSDATTAKIYEQYF. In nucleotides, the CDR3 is TGTGCCAGTAGTCCATCGGATGCTACGACAGCCAAGATCTACGAGCAGTACTTC.

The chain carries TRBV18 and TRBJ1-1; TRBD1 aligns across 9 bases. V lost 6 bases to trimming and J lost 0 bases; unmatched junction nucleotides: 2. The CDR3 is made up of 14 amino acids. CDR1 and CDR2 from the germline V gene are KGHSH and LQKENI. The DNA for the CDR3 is TGTGCCAGCTCCGGGACAGGGATGAACACTGAAGCTTTCTTT. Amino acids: CASSGTGMNTEAFF.

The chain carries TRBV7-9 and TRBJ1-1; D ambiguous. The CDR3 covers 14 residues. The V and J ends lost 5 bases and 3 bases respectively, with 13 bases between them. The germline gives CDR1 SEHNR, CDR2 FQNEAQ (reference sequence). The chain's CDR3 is CASSPSLVDTEAFF. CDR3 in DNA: TGTGCCAGCAGCCCGAGTCTAGTCGACACTGAAGCTTTCTTT.

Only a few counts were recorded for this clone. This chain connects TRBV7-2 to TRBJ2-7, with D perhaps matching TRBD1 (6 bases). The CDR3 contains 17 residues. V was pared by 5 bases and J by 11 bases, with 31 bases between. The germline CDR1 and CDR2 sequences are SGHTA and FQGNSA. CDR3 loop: CASSLHSPQFQGNLEYF. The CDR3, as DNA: TGTGCCAGCAGCCTTCACAGCCCCCAGTTCCAGGGGAATTTGGAGTACTTC.